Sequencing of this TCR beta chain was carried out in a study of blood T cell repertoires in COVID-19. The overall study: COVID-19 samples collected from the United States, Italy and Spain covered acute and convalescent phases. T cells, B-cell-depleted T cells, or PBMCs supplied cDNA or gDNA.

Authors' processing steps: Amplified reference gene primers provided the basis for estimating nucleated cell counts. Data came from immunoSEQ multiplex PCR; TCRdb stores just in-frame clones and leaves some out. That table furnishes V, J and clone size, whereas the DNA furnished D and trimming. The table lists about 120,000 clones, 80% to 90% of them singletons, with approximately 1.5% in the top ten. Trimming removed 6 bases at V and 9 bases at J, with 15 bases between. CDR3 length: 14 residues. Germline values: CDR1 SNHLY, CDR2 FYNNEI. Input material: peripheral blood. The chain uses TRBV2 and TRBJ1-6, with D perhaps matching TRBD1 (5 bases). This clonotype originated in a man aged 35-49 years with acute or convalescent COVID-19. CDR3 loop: CASSRGTLSSPLHF. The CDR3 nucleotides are TGTGCCAGCAGCCGCGGGACGTTGAGTTCACCCCTCCACTTT. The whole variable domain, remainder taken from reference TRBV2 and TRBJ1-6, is EPEVTQTPSHQVTQMGQEVILRCVPISNHLYFYWYRQILGQKVEFLVSFYNNEISEKSEIFDDQFSVERPDGSNFTLKIRSTKLEDSAMYFCASSRGTLSSPLHFGNGTRLTVT.